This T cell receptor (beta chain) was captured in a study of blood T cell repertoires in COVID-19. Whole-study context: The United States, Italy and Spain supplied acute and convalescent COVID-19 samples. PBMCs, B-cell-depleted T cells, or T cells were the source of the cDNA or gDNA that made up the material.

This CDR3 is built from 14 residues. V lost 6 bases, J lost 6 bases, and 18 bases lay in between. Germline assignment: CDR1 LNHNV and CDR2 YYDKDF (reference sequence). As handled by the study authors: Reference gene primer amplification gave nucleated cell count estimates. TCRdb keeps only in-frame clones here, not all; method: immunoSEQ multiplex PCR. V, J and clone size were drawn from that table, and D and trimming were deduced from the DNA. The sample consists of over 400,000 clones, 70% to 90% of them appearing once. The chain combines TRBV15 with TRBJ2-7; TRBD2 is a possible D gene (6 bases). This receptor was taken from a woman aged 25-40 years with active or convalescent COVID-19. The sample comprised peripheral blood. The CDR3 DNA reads TGTGCCACCAGGGAGGGGTCGGACTATTCCGAGCAGTACTTC. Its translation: CATREGSDYSEQYF.